This T cell receptor beta chain is drawn from a study of blood T cell repertoires in COVID-19. Study-level information: Samples representing acute and convalescent COVID-19 were sourced from the United States, Italy and Spain. Sources were T cells, B-cell-depleted T cells, or PBMCs; the material itself was cDNA or gDNA.

CDR1 and CDR2 from the germline V gene are SGHVS and FQNEAQ. The V end lost 5 bases, the J end lost 5 bases, and 15 bases lay between the germline ends. CDR3 length: 14 residues. Original handling: From reference gene primer amplification, estimates of nucleated cell counts were derived. Profiling relied on immunoSEQ multiplex PCR, and the TCRdb table lists in-frame clones only, not all of them. The V and J calls and clone size were taken over from that table, and D and trimming were inferred from the DNA. The sample holds roughly 40,000 clones; around three quarters are singletons and the top ten take about 28%.

The source of this sequence is a man older than 75 with acute or convalescent COVID-19. The sample consisted of peripheral blood. The chain joins TRBV7-8 to TRBJ1-1; no firm D call. CDR3 protein: CASSATGSSTEAFF. CDR3 bases: TGTGCCAGCAGCGCCACGGGGTCCTCGACTGAAGCTTTCTTT.